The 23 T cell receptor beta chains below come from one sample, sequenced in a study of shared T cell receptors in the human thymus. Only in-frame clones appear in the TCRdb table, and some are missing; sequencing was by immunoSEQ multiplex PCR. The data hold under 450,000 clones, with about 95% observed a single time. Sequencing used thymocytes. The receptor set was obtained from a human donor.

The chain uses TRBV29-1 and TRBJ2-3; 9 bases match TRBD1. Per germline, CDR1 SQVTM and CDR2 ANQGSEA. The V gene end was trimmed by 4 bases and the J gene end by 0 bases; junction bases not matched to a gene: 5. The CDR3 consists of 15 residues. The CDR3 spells CSVGPGQGSTDTQYF. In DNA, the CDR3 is TGCAGCGTTGGGCCGGGACAGGGAAGCACAGATACGCAGTATTTT.

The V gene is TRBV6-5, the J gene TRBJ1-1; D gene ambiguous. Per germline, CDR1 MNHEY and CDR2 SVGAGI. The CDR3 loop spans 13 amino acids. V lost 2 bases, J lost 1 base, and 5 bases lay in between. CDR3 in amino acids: CASSYRRNTEAFF. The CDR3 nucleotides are TGTGCCAGCAGTTACAGGAGGAACACTGAAGCTTTCTTT.

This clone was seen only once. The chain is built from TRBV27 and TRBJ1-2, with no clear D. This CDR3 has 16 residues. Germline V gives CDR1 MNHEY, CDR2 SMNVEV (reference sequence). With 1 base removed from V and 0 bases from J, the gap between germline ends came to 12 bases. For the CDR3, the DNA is TGTGCCAGCAGTTTATTCGCGCAAGAAGCTAACTATGGCTACACCTTC. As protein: CASSLFAQEANYGYTF.

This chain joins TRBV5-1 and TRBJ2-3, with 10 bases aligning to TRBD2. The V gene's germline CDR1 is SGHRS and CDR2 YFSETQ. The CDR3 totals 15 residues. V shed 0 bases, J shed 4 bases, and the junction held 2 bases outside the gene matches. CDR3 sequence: CASSLGAGGSDTQYF. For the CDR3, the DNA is TGCGCCAGCAGCTTGGGAGCGGGAGGGTCAGATACGCAGTATTTT.

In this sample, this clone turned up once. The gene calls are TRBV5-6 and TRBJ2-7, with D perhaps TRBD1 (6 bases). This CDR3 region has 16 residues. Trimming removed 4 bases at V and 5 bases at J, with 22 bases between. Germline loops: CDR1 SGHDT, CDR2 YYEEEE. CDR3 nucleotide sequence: TGTGCCAGCAGCCCGTCGACAGGCCAGGACGAGGACGAGCAGTACTTC. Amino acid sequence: CASSPSTGQDEDEQYF. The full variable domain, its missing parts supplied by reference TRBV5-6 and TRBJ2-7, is DAGVTQSPTHLIKTRGQQVTLRCSPKSGHDTVSWYQQALGQGPQFIFQYYEEEERQRGNFPDRFSGHQFPNYSSELNVNALLLGDSALYLCASSPSTGQDEDEQYFGPGTRLTVT.

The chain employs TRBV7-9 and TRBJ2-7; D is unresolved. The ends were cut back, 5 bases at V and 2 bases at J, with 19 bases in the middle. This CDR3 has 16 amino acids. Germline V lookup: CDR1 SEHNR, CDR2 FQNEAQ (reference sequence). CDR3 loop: CASSDPPHTDPYEQYF. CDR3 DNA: TGTGCCAGCAGCGATCCTCCCCACACAGATCCCTACGAGCAGTACTTC.

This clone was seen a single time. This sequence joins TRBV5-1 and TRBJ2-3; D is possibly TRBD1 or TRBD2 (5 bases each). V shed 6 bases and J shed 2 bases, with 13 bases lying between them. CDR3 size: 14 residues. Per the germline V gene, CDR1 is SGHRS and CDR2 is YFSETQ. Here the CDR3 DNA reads TGCGCCAGCATGTCCGGGGCCCACACAGATACGCAGTATTTT. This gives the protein CASMSGAHTDTQYF.

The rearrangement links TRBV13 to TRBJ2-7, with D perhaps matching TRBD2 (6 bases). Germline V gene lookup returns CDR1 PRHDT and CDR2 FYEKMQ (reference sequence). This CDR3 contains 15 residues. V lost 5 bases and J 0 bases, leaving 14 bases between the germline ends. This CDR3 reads CASSPLDGSSYEQYF. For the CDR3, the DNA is TGTGCCAGCAGCCCCTTGGACGGGAGCTCCTACGAGCAGTACTTC.

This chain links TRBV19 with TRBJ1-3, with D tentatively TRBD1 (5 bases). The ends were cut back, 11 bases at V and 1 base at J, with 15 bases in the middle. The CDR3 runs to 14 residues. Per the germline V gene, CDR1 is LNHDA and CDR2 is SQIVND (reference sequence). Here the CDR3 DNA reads TGTGCCCTCCACCGAGGGGTATCTGGAAACACCATATATTTT. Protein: CALHRGVSGNTIYF.

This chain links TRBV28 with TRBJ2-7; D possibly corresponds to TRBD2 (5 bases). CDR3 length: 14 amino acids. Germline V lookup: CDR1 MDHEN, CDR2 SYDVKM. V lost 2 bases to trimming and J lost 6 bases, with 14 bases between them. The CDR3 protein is CASSLRTLWGEQYF. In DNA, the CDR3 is TGTGCCAGCAGTTTAAGGACTCTTTGGGGCGAGCAGTACTTC.

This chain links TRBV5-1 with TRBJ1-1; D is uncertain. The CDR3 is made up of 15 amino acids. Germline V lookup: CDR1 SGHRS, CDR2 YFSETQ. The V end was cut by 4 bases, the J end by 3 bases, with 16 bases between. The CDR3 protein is CASSGEEGSDTEAFF. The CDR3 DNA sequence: TGCGCCAGCAGCGGGGAAGAAGGTAGCGACACTGAAGCTTTCTTT. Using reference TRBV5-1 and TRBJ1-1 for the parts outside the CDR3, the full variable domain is KAGVTQTPRYLIKTRGQQVTLSCSPISGHRSVSWYQQTPGQGLQFLFEYFSETQRNKGNFPGRFSGRQFSNSRSEMNVSTLELGDSALYLCASSGEEGSDTEAFFGQGTRLTVV.

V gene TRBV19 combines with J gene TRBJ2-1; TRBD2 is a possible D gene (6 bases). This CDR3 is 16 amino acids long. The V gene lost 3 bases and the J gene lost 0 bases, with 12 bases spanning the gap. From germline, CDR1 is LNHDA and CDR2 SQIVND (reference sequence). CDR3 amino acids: CASSMLGGSSYNEQFF. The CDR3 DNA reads TGTGCCAGTAGTATGTTGGGGGGAAGCTCCTACAATGAGCAGTTCTTC.

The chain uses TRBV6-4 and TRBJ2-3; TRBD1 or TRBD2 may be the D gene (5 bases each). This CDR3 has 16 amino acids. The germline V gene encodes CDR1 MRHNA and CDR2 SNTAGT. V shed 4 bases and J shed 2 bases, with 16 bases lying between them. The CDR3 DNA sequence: TGTGCCAGCAGTGTTTTCCCTGGGACCACCACAGATACGCAGTATTTT. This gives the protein CASSVFPGTTTDTQYF.

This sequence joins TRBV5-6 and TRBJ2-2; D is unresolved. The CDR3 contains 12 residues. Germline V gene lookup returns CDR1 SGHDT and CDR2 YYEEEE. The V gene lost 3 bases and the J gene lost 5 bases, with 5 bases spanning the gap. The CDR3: CASSCSTGELFF. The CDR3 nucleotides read TGTGCCAGCAGCTGCTCAACCGGGGAGCTGTTTTTT.

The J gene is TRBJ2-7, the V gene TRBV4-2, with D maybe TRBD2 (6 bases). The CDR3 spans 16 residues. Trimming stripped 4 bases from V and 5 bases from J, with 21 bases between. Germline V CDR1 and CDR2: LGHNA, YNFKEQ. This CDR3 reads CASSPFFRGNSHEQYF. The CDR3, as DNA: TGTGCCAGCAGCCCTTTCTTCCGGGGGAATTCCCACGAGCAGTACTTC.

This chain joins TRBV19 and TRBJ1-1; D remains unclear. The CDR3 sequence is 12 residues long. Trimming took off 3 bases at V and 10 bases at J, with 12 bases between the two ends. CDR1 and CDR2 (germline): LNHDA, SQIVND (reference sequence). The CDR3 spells CASSIGSPGAFF. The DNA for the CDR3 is TGTGCCAGTAGTATTGGTAGCCCTGGAGCTTTCTTT.

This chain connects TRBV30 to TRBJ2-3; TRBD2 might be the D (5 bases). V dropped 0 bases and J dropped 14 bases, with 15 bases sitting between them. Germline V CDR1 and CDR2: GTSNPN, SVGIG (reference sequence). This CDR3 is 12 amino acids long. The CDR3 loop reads CAWSVLGGLGYF. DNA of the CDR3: TGTGCCTGGAGTGTACTTGGAGGTTTGGGGTATTTT.

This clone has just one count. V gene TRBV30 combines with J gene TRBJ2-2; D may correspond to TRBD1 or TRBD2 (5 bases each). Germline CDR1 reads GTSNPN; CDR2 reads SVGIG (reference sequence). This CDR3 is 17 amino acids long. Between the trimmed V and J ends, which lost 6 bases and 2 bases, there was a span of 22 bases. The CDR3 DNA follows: TGTGCCTGCCCGGACCGGGGCGACAGAACCAACACCGGGGAGCTGTTTTTT. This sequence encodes CACPDRGDRTNTGELFF. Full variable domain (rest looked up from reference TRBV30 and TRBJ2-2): SQTIHQWPATLVQPVGSPLSLECTVEGTSNPNLYWYRQAAGRGLQLLFYSVGIGQISSEVPQNLSASRPQDRQFILSSKKLLLSDSGFYLCACPDRGDRTNTGELFFGEGSRLTVL.

The CDR3 protein is CASRVETGELFF. The CDR3 DNA follows: TGTGCCAGTAGGGTGGAGACCGGGGAGCTGTTTTTT. The V gene is TRBV19, the J gene TRBJ2-2; no firm D call. CDR1 and CDR2 from the germline V gene are LNHDA and SQIVND (reference sequence). Trimming removed 6 bases from V and 5 bases from J, with 7 bases in between. The CDR3 is 12 amino acids.

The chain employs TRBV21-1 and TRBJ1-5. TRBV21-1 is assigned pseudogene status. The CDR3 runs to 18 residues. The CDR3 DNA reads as TGTGCCAGCAGCAAAGACCCGGGGCGGCAGATTAGCAATCAGCCCCAGCATTTT. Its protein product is CASSKDPGRQISNQPQHF.

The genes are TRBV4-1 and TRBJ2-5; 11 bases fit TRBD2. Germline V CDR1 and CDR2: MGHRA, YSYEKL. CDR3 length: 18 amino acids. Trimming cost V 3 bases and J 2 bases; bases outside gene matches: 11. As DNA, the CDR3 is TGCGCCAGCAGCCATGGTCGACTAGCGGGAATGAATCAAGAGACCCAGTACTTC. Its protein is CASSHGRLAGMNQETQYF.

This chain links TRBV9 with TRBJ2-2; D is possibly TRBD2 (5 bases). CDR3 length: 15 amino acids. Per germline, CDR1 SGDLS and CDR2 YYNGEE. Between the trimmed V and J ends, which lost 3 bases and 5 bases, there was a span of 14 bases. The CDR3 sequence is CASSDPRGGTGELFF. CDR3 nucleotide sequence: TGTGCCAGCAGCGACCCTCGAGGCGGGACCGGGGAGCTGTTTTTT.

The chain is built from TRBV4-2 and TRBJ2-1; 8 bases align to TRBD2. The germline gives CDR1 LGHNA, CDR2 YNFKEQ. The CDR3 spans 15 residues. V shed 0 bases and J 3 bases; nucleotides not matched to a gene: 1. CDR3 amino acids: CASSQDSGSYNEQFF. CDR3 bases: TGTGCCAGCAGCCAAGACAGCGGGAGCTACAATGAGCAGTTCTTC.